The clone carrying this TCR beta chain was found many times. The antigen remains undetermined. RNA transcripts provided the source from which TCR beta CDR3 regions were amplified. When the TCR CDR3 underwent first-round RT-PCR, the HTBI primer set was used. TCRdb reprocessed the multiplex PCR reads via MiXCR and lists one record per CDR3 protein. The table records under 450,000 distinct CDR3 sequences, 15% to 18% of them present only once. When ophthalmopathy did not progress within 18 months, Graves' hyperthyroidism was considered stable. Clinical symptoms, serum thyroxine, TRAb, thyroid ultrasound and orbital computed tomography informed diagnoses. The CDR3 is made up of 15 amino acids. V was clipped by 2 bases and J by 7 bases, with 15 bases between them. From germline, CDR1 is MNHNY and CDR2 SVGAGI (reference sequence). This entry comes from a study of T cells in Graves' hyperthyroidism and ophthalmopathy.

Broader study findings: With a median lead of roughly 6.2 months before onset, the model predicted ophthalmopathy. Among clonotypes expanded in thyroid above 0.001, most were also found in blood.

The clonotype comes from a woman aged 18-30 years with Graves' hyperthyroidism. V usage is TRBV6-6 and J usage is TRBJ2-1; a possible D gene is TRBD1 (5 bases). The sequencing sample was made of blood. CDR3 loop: CASSYGATTGNEQFF. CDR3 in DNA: TGTGCCAGCAGTTACGGGGCTACTACTGGGAATGAGCAGTTCTTC.